This record covers a single TCR beta chain. This receptor's antigen is unknown. No per-base quality is available; no much larger clone lies one base away. The sample originates from a study of neoadjuvant anti-PD-1 for oral cavity cancer (dated by TCRdb to 2020 to 2022). General notes on the study: Three to four biweekly doses of nivolumab at 3 mg/kg were mostly administered to patients before curative-intent surgical resection. An approximately 30% response rate was observed in the parent correlative cohort, in which around eleven patients were included. Patients with complete response, partial response or stable disease by RECIST 1.1 were defined as responders, whereas patients with progression were defined as non-responders. Patients without progression received a fourth nivolumab dose around day 43 and underwent definitive surgical resection on days 50-56.

The CDR1 and CDR2 encoded by the germline V gene are SGHTA and FQGNSA. The CDR3 runs 13 residues from the cysteine to the phenylalanine. Only CDR3 DNA remains: 39 bases, in frame from the first base. V is pared back by 1 base and J by 5 bases, with 8 bases lying between the germline termini. The sample's time point label, decoded: after neoadjuvant nivolumab, at surgical resection. None of the patients had received prior systemic or radiation treatment, and all were newly diagnosed with stage II-IVA oral cavity squamous cell carcinoma. The cohort consisted of patients with HPV-negative, locally advanced oral cavity squamous cell carcinoma. Peripheral blood mononuclear cells were analyzed directly, without maintenance or expansion in culture. The samples were drawn from a longitudinal correlative study tied to a single-arm phase II trial testing neoadjuvant nivolumab in oral cavity squamous cell carcinoma. Subject-matched pre- and post-treatment PBMCs and tumors from three responders and three non-responders underwent genomic DNA-based TCRbeta sequencing. Peripheral blood mononuclear cells were drawn once before nivolumab treatment and a second time after treatment, when surgery took place. Genomic DNA was isolated from PBMCs using the Maxwell RSC DNA from Cells kit.

For deep sequencing of PBMC libraries, mostly roughly 520 ng of input genomic DNA was used, and six replicates were run per sample. The immunoSEQ hsTCRbeta kit was used to prepare TCRbeta libraries, following the manufacturer's instructions. The completed libraries were mixed into a single pool at 3 nM, then sequenced with an Illumina NovaSeq 6000 S4 flow cell. The original methods were these. Raw data preprocessing and quality control were performed with the immunoSEQ Analyzer. The analysis was limited to productive rearrangements, and each clonotype was defined by a unique CDR3 amino acid sequence. Repertoire clonality was estimated as the Gini-Simpson index, computed with the R package tcR. Student's t test was used to compare Gini indices, and Pearson correlation was used to assess associations with tumor size change. As stored in TCRdb, this immuneACCESS dataset retains in-frame rearrangements with V and J assigned. A fraction of the clones does not appear; measured against another copy, unresolved V genes explain less than half of the discrepancy, and the remainder lacks a known reason. D and trimming were read from the DNA, whereas the V and J calls and clone size are those reported in that table. For this sample the table gives approximately 45,000 clones, of which about three quarters were detected only once. 4.5% to 5% of the sample rests with the top ten.

Overall results and qualifications from the work: A higher pretreatment blood Treg/Th17 ratio correlated with both higher pretreatment blood TCRbeta clonality and lower post-treatment tumor TCRbeta clonality. Within PBMCs, T cell clonality (Gini index) was significantly higher in non-responders than responders after neoadjuvant nivolumab. Only a few patients per response group were included in the TCR analyses, and larger cohorts for validation were called for by the authors.

The material sequenced was PBMCs, taken after nivolumab (anti-PD-1) treatment. Recombination linked TRBV7-2 to TRBJ2-5; TRBD2 is a weak D gene call, 6 bases matching. The source is a person aged 35 to 85 with oral cavity squamous cell carcinoma. The nucleotide sequence is TGTGCCAGCAGCTTAGGCCTAGCGGAGACCCAGTACTTC. Its amino acids are CASSLGLAETQYF.